These T cell receptor beta chains were read from a single sample in a study of immune evolution from preneoplasia to lung adenocarcinoma. Sequencing used immunoSEQ multiplex PCR; TCRdb keeps in-frame clones, though not all of them. The table shows 3,500 to 4,000 clones, with roughly four fifths occurring only once. The material sequenced was FFPE minimally invasive lung adenocarcinoma tissue. These receptors came from a person in their sixties or seventies with lung adenocarcinoma. CDR3s include the opening cysteine and the closing phenylalanine or tryptophan. A D gene is named only where the DNA matches it firmly. Not every row has a clone size; where given, it reads once, few, many or a size class.

cdr3_nt	cdr3_aa	clone_size	d_call	v_call	j_call
TGTGCCAGCAGCAAAGTCGGGGGGGACCAGCCCCAGCATTTT	CASSKVGGDQPQHF	-	-	TRBV21-1	TRBJ1-5
TGTGCCAGCAGTAAGGGACAGGGGAAACCAGATACGCAGTATTTT	CASSKGQGKPDTQYF	-	TRBD1	TRBV6-5	TRBJ2-3
TGCGCCAGCAGCTTGGCGGCTAGCGGGGGGGCGGAGACCCAGTACTTC	CASSLAASGGAETQYF	-	TRBD2	TRBV5-1	TRBJ2-5
TGTGCCAGCAGGACAGGGACAGGGGAGCAGTTCTTC	CASRTGTGEQFF	-	TRBD1	TRBV4-2	TRBJ2-1
TGCGCCAGCAGCACCGGACAGGGTGATGAAAAACTGTTTTTT	CASSTGQGDEKLFF	-	TRBD1	TRBV5-1	TRBJ1-4
TGTGCCAGCAGCTTGTATGCAGGGACGAACTATGGCTACACCTTC	CASSLYAGTNYGYTF	once	-	TRBV5-4	TRBJ1-2
TGTGCCAGCGCTACAGGGGGCCGAAGTGGCTACACCTTC	CASATGGRSGYTF	once	TRBD1	TRBV27	TRBJ1-2
TGTGCCAGCAGCTTAGGGGACAGCTCCTACGAGCAGTACTTC	CASSLGDSSYEQYF	-	TRBD1	TRBV7-8	TRBJ2-7
TGTGCCAGCAGCTTTGGGGGCGGAATAAGATACGAGCAGTACTTC	CASSFGGGIRYEQYF	-	-	TRBV5-4	TRBJ2-7
TGTGCCAGCAGTTGGCAGGGTTCTAGCAATGAGCAGTTCTTC	CASSWQGSSNEQFF	-	-	TRBV11-3	TRBJ2-1
TGTGCCAGCAGCCGCGACAGGGTAGTGGAGACCCAGTACTTC	CASSRDRVVETQYF	-	TRBD1	TRBV5-4	TRBJ2-5
TGTGCCAGCAGCTTCGAGGGCACGAACACTGAAGCTTTCTTT	CASSFEGTNTEAFF	-	-	TRBV5-5	TRBJ1-1
TGTGCCAGCAGCGTAGGCTTAGCCAAAAACATTCAGTACTTC	CASSVGLAKNIQYF	-	-	TRBV9	TRBJ2-4
TGTGCCAGCAGCTTAAACGGCCCGGACGAAAAACTGTTTTTT	CASSLNGPDEKLFF	-	-	TRBV7-9	TRBJ1-4
TGTGCCTGGAGTGGACAGTACAATGAGCAGTTCTTC	CAWSGQYNEQFF	-	-	TRBV30	TRBJ2-1